The clone carrying this T cell receptor beta chain was seen only a few times. What it recognizes is unknown. This sample is part of a study of CD8 T cells in ankylosing spondylitis. Study results and caveats: Several highly homologous variants formed a TCR beta motif that appeared characteristic of ankylosing spondylitis blood. Earlier reports found some motif variants in synovial fluid and blood in reactive arthritis.

The CDR3 contains 10 residues. Germline-derived CDR1 and CDR2 are SNHLY and FYNNEI. The V gene lost 11 bases and the J gene lost 5 bases, with 9 bases spanning the gap. TCRdb called the 5' RACE reads again in MiXCR, with one record for every CDR3 protein. The sample has 670,000 or so distinct CDR3 sequences, under 20% seen once. The sequence came from a male donor with ankylosing spondylitis. The rearrangement links TRBV2 to TRBJ2-5; possibly TRBD2 for D (6 bases). Sample: blood, either unsorted or a sorted T cell fraction (not recorded which). DNA for the CDR3: TGTGCCGGAGGGAGGGAGACCCAGTACTTC. This encodes CAGGRETQYF.